This TCR beta chain appears in the sequencing data of a study of blood T cell repertoires in COVID-19. About the study: Acute and convalescent COVID-19 specimens originated in the United States, Italy and Spain.

Authors' processing steps: Reference gene primer amplification in the assay estimated nucleated cell counts. The repertoire was sequenced with immunoSEQ multiplex PCR; TCRdb's copy has only in-frame clones and lacks some. D and trimming were read from the DNA, whereas the V and J calls and clone size are those reported in that table. The sample includes fewer than 200,000 clones, approximately 83% seen only once; the top ten take approximately 10%. The V and J ends lost 6 bases and 11 bases respectively, with 14 bases between them. The CDR3 runs to 12 residues. The chain employs TRBV12-3 or TRBV12-4 and TRBJ2-1; a possible D gene is TRBD1 (6 bases). The sequencing input was peripheral blood. The TCR was taken from a man between 70 and 80 years old with active or convalescent COVID-19. The CDR3 DNA reads TGTGCCAGCAGCCCGACCGGGACACAGCAGTTCTTC. Protein: CASSPTGTQQFF.